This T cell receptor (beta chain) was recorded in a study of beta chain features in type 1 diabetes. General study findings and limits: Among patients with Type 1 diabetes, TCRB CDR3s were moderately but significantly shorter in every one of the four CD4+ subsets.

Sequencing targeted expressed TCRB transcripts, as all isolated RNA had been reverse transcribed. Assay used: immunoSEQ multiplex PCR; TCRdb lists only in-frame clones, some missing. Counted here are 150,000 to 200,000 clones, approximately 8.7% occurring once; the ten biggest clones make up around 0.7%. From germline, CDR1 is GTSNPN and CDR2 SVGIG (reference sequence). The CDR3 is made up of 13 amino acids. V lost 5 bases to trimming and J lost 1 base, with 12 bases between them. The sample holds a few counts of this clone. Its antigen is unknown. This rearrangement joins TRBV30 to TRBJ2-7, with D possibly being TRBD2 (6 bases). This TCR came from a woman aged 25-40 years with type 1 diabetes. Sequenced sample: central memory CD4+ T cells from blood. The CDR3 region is CAWGRGTSYEQYF. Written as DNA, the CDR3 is TGTGCCTGGGGTCGGGGGACTTCCTACGAGCAGTACTTC.